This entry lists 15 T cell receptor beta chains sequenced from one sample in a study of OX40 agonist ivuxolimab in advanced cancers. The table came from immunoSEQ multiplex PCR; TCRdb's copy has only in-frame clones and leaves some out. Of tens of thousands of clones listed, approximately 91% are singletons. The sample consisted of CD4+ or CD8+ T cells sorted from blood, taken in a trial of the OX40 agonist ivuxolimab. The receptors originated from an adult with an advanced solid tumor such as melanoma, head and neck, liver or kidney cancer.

The CDR3 DNA is TGCGCCAGCAGCCAAGATCAGGGCGGTTCCTACGAGCAGTACTTC. This gives the protein CASSQDQGGSYEQYF. The chain uses TRBV4-1 and TRBJ2-7, with D maybe TRBD1 (5 bases). Germline CDR1 reads MGHRA; CDR2 reads YSYEKL. The CDR3 loop spans 15 amino acids. V was clipped by 0 bases and J by 1 base, with 10 bases between them.

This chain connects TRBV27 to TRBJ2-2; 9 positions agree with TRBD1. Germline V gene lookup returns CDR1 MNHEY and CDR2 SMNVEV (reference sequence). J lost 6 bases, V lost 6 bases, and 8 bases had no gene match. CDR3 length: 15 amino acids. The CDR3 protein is CASRQDRGEAGELFF. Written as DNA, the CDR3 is TGTGCCAGCAGACAAGACAGGGGGGAAGCCGGGGAGCTGTTTTTT.

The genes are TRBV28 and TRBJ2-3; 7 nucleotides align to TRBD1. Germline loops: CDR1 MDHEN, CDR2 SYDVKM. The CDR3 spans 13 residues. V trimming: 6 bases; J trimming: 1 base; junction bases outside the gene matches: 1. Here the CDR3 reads CASRGQGTDTQYF. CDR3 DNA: TGTGCCAGCAGAGGACAGGGCACAGATACGCAGTATTTT.

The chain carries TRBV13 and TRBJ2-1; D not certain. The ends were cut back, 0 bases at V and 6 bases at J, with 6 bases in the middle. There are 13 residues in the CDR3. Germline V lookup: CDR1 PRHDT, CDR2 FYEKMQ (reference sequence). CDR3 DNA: TGTGCCAGCAGCTTAGGCCCCAGCAATGAGCAGTTCTTC. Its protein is CASSLGPSNEQFF.

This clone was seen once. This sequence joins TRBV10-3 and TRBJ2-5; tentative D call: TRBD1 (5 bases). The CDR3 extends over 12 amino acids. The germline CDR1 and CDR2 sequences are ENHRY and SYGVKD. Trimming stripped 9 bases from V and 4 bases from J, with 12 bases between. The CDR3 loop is CAIQGDGETQYF. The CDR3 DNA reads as TGTGCCATTCAGGGTGACGGAGAGACCCAGTACTTC.

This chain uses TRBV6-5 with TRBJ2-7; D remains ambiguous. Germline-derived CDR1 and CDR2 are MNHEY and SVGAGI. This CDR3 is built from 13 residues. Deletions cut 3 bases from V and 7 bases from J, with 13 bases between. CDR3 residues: CASSYLLGREQYF. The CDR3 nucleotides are TGTGCCAGCAGTTATTTGCTTGGTAGGGAGCAGTACTTC.

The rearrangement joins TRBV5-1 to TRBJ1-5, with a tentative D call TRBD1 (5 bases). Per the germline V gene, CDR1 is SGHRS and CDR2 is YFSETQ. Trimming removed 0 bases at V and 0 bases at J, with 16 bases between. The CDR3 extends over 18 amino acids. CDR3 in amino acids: CASSLGPPGTNSNQPQHF. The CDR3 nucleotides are TGCGCCAGCAGCTTGGGTCCCCCAGGGACGAATAGCAATCAGCCCCAGCATTTT.

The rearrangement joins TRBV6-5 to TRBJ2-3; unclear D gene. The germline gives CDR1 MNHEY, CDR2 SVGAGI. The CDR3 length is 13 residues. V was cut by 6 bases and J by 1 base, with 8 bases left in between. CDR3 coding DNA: TGTGCCAGCAGCTCTATGGGCACAGATACGCAGTATTTT. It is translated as CASSSMGTDTQYF.

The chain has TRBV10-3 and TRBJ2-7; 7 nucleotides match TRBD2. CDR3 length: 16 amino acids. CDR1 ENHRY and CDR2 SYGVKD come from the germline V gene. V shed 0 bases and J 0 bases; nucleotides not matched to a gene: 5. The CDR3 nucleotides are TGTGCCATCAGTGAGTCGGGGGAGGGCAGCTCCTACGAGCAGTACTTC. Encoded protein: CAISESGEGSSYEQYF.

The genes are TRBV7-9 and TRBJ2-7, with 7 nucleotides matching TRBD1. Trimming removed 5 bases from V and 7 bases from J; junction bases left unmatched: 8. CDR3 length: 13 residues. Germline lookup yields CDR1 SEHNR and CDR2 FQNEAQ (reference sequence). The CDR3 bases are TGTGCCAGCAGCCCCGGGACAGCCTGGGAGCAGTACTTC. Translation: CASSPGTAWEQYF.

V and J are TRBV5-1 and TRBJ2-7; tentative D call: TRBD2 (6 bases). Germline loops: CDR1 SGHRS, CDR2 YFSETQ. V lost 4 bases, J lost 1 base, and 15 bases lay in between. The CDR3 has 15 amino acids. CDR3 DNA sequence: TGCGCCAGCAGCATATATAGCGGAGAATCCTACGAGCAGTACTTC. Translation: CASSIYSGESYEQYF.

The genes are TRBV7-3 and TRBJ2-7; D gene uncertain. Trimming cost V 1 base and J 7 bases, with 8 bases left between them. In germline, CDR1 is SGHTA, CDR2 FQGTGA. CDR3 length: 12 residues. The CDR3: CASSLRREEQYF. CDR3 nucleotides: TGTGCCAGCAGCTTAAGAAGGGAAGAGCAGTACTTC.

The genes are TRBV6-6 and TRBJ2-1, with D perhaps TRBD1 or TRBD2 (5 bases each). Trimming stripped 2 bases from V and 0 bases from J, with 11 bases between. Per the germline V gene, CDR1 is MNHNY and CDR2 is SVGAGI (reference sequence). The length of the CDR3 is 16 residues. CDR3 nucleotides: TGTGCCAGCAGTTACCTCAGGGAGATCTCCTACAATGAGCAGTTCTTC. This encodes CASSYLREISYNEQFF.

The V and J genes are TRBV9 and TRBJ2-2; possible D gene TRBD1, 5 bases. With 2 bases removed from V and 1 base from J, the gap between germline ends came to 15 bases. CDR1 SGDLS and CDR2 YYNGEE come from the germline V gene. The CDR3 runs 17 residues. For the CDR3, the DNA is TGTGCCAGCAGCGTTTCGAGACAGTCCCTGAACACCGGGGAGCTGTTTTTT. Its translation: CASSVSRQSLNTGELFF.

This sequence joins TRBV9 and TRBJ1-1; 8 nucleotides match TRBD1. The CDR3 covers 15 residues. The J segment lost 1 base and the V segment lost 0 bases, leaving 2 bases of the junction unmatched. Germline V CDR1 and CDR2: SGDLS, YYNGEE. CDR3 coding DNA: TGTGCCAGCAGCGTAGAGGGACAGGCGAACACTGAAGCTTTCTTT. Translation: CASSVEGQANTEAFF. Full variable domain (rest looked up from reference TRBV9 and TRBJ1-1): DSGVTQTPKHLITATGQRVTLRCSPRSGDLSVYWYQQSLDQGLQFLIQYYNGEERAKGNILERFSAQQFPDLHSELNLSSLELGDSALYFCASSVEGQANTEAFFGQGTRLTVV.